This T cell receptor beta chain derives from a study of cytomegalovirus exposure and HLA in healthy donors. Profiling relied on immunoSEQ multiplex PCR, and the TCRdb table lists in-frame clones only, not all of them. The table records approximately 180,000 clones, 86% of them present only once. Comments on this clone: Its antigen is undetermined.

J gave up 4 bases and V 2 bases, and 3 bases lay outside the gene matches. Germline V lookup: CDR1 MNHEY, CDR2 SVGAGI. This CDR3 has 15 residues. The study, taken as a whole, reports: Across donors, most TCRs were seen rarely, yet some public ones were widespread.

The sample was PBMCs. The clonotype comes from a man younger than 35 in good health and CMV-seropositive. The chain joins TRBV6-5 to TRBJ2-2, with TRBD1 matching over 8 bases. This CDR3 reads CASSYLDRATGELFF. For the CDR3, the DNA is TGTGCCAGCAGTTACCTGGACAGGGCCACCGGGGAGCTGTTTTTT.